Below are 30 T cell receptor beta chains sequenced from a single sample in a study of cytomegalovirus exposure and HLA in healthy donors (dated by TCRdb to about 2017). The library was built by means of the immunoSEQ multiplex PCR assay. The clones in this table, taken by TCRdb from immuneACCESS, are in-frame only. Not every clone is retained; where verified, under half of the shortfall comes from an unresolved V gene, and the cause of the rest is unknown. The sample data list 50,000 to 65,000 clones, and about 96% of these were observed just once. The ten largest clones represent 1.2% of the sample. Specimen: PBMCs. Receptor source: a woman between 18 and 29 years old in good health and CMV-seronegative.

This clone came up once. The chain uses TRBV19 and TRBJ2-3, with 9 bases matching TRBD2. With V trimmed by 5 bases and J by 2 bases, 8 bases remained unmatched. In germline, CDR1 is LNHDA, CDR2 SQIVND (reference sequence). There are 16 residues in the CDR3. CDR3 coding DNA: TGTGCCAGTAGTCCAGTCAGCGGGGGGATCACAGATACGCAGTATTTT. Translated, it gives CASSPVSGGITDTQYF.

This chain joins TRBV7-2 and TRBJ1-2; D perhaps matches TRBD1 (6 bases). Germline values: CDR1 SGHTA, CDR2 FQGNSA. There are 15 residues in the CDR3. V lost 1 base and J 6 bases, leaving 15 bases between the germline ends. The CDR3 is CASSLEGGGRHGYTF. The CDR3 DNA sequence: TGTGCCAGCAGCTTAGAAGGTGGGGGCCGGCATGGCTACACCTTC. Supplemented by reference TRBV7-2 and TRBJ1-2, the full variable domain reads GAGVSQSPSNKVTEKGKDVELRCDPISGHTALYWYRQSLGQGLEFLIYFQGNSAPDKSGLPSDRFSAERTGGSVSTLTIQRTQQEDSAVYLCASSLEGGGRHGYTFGSGTRLTVV.

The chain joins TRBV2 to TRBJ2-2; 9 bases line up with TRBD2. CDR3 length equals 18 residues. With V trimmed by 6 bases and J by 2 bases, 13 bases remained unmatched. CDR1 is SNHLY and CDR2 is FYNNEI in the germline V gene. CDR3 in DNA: TGTGCCAGCAGGCCCACTTGGCGGGAGGGCCCAAACACCGGGGAGCTGTTTTTT. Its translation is CASRPTWREGPNTGELFF. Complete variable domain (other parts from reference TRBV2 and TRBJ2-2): EPEVTQTPSHQVTQMGQEVILRCVPISNHLYFYWYRQILGQKVEFLVSFYNNEISEKSEIFDDQFSVERPDGSNFTLKIRSTKLEDSAMYFCASRPTWREGPNTGELFFGEGSRLTVL.

CDR3 in amino acids: CASSLGLTGAVSYEQYF. The CDR3 coding sequence is TGTGCCAGCAGCTTAGGTCTGACAGGGGCCGTCTCCTACGAGCAGTACTTC. The J gene is TRBJ2-7, the V gene TRBV13; 8 positions match TRBD1. V shed 0 bases, J shed 0 bases, and the junction held 7 bases outside the gene matches. Germline V gene data show CDR1 as PRHDT and CDR2 as FYEKMQ (reference sequence). The CDR3 is made up of 17 amino acids. Based on the CDR3 plus reference TRBV13 and TRBJ2-7, the full variable domain is AAGVIQSPRHLIKEKRETATLKCYPIPRHDTVYWYQQGPGQDPQFLISFYEKMQSDKGSIPDRFSAQQFSDYHSELNMSSLELGDSALYFCASSLGLTGAVSYEQYFGPGTRLTVT.

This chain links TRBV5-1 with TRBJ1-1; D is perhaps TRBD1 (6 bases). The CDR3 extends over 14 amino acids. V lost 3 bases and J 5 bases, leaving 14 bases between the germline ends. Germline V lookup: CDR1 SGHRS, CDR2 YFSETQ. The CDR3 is CASSSRGGATEAFF. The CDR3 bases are TGCGCCAGCAGCTCCCGTGGGGGGGCAACTGAAGCTTTCTTT.

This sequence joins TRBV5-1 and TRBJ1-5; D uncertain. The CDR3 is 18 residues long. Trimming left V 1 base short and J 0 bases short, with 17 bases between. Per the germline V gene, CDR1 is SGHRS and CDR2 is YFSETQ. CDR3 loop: CASSLLRSRDNSNQPQHF. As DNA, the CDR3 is TGCGCCAGCAGCTTGTTAAGGTCCAGAGACAATAGCAATCAGCCCCAGCATTTT.

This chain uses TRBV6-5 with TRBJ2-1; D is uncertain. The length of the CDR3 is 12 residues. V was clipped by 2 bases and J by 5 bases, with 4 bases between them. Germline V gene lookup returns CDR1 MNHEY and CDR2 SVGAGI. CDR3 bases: TGTGCCAGCAGTTACGAGCACAATGAGCAGTTCTTC. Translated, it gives CASSYEHNEQFF.

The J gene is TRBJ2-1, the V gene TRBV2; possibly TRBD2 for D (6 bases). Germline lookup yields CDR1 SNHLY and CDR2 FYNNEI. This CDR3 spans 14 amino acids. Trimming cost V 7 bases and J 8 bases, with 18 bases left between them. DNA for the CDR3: TGTGCCAGCAACCCGGGGGTTTCCCCGGATGAGCAGTTCTTC. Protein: CASNPGVSPDEQFF.

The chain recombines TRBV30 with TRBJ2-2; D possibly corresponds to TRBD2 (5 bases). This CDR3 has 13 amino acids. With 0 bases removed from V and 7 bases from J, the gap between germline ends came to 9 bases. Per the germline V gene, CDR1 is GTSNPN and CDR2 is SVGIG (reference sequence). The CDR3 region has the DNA TGTGCCTGGAGTGTCGGCGGAGGCGGGGAGCTGTTTTTT. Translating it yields CAWSVGGGGELFF.

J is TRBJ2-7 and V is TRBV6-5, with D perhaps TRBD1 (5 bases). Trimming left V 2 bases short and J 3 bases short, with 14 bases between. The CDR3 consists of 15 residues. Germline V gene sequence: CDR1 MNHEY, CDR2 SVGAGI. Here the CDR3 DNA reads TGTGCCAGCAGTTACGGGGCCATCTCTCACTACGAGCAGTACTTC. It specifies CASSYGAISHYEQYF.

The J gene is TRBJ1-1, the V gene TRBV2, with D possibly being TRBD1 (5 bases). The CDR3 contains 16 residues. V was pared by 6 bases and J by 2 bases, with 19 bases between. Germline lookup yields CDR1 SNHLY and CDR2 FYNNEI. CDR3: CASSERAWGDNTEAFF. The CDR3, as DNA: TGTGCCAGCAGCGAAAGGGCGTGGGGGGATAACACTGAAGCTTTCTTT.

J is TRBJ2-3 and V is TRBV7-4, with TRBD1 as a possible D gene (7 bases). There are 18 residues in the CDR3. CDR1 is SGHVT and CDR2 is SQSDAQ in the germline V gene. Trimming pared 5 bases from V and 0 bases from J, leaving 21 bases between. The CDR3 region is CASSARGRGDPSTDTQYF. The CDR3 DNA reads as TGTGCCAGCAGCGCGAGGGGGCGGGGAGACCCTAGCACAGATACGCAGTATTTT.

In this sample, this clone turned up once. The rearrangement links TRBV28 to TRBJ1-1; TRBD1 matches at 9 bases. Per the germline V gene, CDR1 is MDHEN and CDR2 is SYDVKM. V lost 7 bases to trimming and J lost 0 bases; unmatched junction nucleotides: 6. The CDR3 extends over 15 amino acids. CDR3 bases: TGTGCCAGCAAGAACAGGGGGCGGGTGAACACTGAAGCTTTCTTT. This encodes CASKNRGRVNTEAFF.

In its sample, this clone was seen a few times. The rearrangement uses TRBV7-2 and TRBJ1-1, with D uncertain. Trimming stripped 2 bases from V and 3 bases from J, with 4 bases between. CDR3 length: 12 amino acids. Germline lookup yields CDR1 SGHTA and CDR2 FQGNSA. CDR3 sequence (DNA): TGTGCCAGCAGCTTACGGGACACTGAAGCTTTCTTT. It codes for CASSLRDTEAFF.

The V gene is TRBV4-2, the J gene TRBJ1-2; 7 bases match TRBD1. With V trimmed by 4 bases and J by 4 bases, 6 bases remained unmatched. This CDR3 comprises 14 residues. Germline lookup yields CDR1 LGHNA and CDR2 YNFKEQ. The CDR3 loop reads CASSPSRDSYGYTF. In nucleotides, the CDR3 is TGTGCCAGCAGCCCCTCGAGGGACAGCTATGGCTACACCTTC.

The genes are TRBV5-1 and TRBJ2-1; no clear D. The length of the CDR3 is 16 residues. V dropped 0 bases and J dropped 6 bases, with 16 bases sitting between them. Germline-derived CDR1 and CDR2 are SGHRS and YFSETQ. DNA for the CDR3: TGCGCCAGCAGCTTGGACCGTTTTCAGGTCCCCAATGAGCAGTTCTTC. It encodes CASSLDRFQVPNEQFF.

In nucleotides, the CDR3 is TGCGCCAGCAGTCAGGGGAGCACAGATACGCAGTATTTT. Residues: CASSQGSTDTQYF. V and J are TRBV5-1 and TRBJ2-3; TRBD1 might be the D (6 bases). V dropped 5 bases and J dropped 0 bases, with 7 bases sitting between them. The CDR3 length is 13 residues. The germline V gene has CDR1 SGHRS and CDR2 YFSETQ.

CDR3 sequence: CASSPPTAGANNYGYTF. As DNA, the CDR3 is TGTGCCAGCTCACCACCTACGGCAGGGGCCAACAACTATGGCTACACCTTC. This sequence joins TRBV18 and TRBJ1-2, with a possible D match to TRBD1 (6 bases). The CDR3 loop spans 17 amino acids. Germline V gives CDR1 KGHSH, CDR2 LQKENI. V was pared by 0 bases and J by 2 bases, with 16 bases between.

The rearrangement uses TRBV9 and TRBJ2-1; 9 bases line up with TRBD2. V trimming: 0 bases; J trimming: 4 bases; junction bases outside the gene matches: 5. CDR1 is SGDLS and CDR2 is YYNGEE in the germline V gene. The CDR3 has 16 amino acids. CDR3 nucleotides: TGTGCCAGCAGCGTAGCGGCGGGAGGGGCATACAATGAGCAGTTCTTC. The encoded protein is CASSVAAGGAYNEQFF.

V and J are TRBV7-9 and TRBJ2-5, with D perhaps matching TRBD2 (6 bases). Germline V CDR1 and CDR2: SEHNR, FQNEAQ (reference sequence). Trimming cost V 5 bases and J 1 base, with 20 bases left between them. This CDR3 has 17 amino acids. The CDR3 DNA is TGTGCCAGCAGCACGGCGGGGTGGGGAGTCCCCCAAGAGACCCAGTACTTC. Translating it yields CASSTAGWGVPQETQYF.

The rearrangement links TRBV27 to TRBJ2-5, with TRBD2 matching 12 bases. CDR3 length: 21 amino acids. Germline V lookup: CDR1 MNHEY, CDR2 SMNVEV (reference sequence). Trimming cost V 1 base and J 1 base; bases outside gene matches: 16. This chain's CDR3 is CASSLFGIPRTSGAIQETQYF. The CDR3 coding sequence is TGTGCCAGCAGTTTATTCGGGATCCCGAGGACTAGCGGGGCCATCCAAGAGACCCAGTACTTC.

This CDR3 reads CASSPGTGKGTDTQYF. The CDR3 nucleotides are TGTGCCAGCAGCCCCGGGACAGGCAAGGGCACAGATACGCAGTATTTT. The V call is TRBV13, the J call TRBJ2-3; 8 positions match TRBD1. CDR3 length: 16 amino acids. The germline CDR1 and CDR2 sequences are PRHDT and FYEKMQ (reference sequence). Trimming took 5 bases from V and 1 from J; bases not matched to a gene: 8.

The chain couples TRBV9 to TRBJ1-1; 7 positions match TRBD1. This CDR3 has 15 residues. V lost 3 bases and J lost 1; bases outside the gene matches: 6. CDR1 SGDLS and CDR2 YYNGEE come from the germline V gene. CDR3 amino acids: CASSAVGGGNTEAFF. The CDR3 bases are TGTGCCAGCAGCGCAGTAGGGGGCGGGAACACTGAAGCTTTCTTT. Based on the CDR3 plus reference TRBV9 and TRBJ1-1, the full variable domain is DSGVTQTPKHLITATGQRVTLRCSPRSGDLSVYWYQQSLDQGLQFLIQYYNGEERAKGNILERFSAQQFPDLHSELNLSSLELGDSALYFCASSAVGGGNTEAFFGQGTRLTVV.

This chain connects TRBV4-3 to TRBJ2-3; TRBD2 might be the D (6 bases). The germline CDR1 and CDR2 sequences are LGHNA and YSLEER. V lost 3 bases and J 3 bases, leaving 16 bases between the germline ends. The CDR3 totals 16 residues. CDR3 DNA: TGCGCCAGCAGCCACTTGGGAGGCAGGGCTACAGATACGCAGTATTTT. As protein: CASSHLGGRATDTQYF.

The CDR3 nucleotides read TGTGCCAGCTCGCCGCTGGGGGCAGGGATGGGGAACACTGAAGCTTTCTTT. Translation: CASSPLGAGMGNTEAFF. This chain connects TRBV18 to TRBJ1-1; tentative D call: TRBD1 (6 bases). The CDR3 extends over 17 amino acids. Germline CDR1 reads KGHSH; CDR2 reads LQKENI. Deletions cut 6 bases from V and 1 base from J, with 21 bases between. Full variable domain (rest looked up from reference TRBV18 and TRBJ1-1): NAGVMQNPRHLVRRRGQEARLRCSPMKGHSHVYWYRQLPEEGLKFMVYLQKENIIDESGMPKERFSAEFPKEGPSILRIQQVVRGDSAAYFCASSPLGAGMGNTEAFFGQGTRLTVV.

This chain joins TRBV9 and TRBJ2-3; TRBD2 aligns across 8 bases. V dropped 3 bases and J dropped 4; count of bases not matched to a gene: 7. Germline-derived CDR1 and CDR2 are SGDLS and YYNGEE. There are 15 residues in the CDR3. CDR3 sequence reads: CASSARTSRPDTQYF. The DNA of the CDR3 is TGTGCCAGCAGCGCCCGGACTAGCCGCCCAGATACGCAGTATTTT.

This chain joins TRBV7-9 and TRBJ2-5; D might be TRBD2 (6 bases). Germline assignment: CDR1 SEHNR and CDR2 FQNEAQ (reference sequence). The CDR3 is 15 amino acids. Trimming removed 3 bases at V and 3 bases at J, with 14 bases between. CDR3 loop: CASSFGRGGKETQYF. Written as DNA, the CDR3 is TGTGCCAGCAGCTTCGGGCGGGGAGGAAAAGAGACCCAGTACTTC.

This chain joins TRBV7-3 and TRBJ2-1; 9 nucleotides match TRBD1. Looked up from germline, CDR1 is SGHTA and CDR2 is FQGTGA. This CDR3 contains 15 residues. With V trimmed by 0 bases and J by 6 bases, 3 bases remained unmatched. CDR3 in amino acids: CASSLTGQGFNEQFF. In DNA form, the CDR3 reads TGTGCCAGCAGCTTAACGGGACAGGGTTTCAATGAGCAGTTCTTC.

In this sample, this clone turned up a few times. Here the CDR3 DNA reads TGTGCCAGCAGTTTTCCCGGCGGAGGCAATGAAAAACTGTTTTTT. Translation: CASSFPGGGNEKLFF. V gene TRBV28 combines with J gene TRBJ1-4; no definite D call. V dropped 3 bases and J dropped 5 bases, with 13 bases sitting between them. This CDR3 spans 15 amino acids. Germline assignment: CDR1 MDHEN and CDR2 SYDVKM.

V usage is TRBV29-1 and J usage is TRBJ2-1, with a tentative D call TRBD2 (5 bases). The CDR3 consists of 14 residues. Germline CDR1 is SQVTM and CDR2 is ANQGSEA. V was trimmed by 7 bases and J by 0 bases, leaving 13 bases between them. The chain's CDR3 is CSAEGVASYNEQFF. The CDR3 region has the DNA TGCAGCGCTGAGGGCGTTGCCTCCTACAATGAGCAGTTCTTC.